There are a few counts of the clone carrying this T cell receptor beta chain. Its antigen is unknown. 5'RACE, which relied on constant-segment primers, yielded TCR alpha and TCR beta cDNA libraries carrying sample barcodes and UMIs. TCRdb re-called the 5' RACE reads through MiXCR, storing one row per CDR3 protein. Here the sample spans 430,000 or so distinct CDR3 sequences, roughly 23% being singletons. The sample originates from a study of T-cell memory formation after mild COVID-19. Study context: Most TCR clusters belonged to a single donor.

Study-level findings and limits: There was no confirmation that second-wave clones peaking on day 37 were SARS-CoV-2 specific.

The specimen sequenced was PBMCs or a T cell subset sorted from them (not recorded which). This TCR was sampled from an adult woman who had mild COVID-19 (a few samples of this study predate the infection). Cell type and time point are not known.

The CDR3 loop reads CASSDLRVASETQYF. The DNA for the CDR3 is TGTGCCAGCAGTGACCTCCGGGTCGCAAGTGAGACCCAGTACTTC. This chain joins TRBV27 and TRBJ2-5; D ambiguous. The CDR3 extends over 15 amino acids. Trimming stripped 5 bases from V and 5 bases from J, with 18 bases between. Germline V gene data show CDR1 as MNHEY and CDR2 as SMNVEV (reference sequence).